This T cell receptor beta chain stems from a study of T cell responses to AZD1222 COVID-19 vaccine. Produced via immunoSEQ multiplex PCR; TCRdb's table is partial and in-frame only. Of around 190,000 clones in the sample, just over 85% are singletons; the top ten hold roughly 10%. This TCR came from an adult who received the AZD1222 COVID-19 vaccine. The sample consisted of peripheral blood, taken 28 days after the second AZD1222 dose.

DNA of the CDR3: TGTGCCGTGCCCCCAGGAGGGAACACCGGGGAGCTGTTTTTT. This codes for CAVPPGGNTGELFF. The chain combines TRBV30 with TRBJ2-2; possible D gene TRBD2, 5 bases. Looked up from germline, CDR1 is GTSNPN and CDR2 is SVGIG (reference sequence). There are 14 residues in the CDR3. Deletions cut 8 bases from V and 1 base from J, with 14 bases between.